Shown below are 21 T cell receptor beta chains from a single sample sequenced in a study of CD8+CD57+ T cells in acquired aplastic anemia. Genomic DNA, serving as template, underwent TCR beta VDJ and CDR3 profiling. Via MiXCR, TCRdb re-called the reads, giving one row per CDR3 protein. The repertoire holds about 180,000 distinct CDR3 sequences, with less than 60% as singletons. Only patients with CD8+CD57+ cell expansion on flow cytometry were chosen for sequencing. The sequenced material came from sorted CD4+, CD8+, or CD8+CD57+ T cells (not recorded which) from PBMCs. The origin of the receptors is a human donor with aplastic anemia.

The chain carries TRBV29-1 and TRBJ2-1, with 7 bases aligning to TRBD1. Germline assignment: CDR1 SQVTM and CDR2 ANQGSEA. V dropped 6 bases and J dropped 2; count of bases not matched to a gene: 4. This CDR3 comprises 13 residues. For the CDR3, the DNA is TGCAGCGTGACAGGGCCCACCTACAATGAGCAGTTCTTC. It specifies CSVTGPTYNEQFF.

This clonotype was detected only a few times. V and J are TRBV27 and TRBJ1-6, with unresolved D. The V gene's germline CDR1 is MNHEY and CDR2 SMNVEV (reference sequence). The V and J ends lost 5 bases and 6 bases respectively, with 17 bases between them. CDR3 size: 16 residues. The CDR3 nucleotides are TGTGCCAGCAGTACCTCCGTAGTCGCCCTTAATTCACCCCTCCACTTT. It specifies CASSTSVVALNSPLHF.

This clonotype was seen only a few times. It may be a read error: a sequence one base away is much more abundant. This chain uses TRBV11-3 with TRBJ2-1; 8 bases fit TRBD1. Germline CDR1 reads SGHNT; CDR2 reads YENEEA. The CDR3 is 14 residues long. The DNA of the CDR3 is TGCGCCAGCAGCCACGGACAGGGAGGAGATGAGCAGCTCTTC. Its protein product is CASSHGQGGDEQLF.

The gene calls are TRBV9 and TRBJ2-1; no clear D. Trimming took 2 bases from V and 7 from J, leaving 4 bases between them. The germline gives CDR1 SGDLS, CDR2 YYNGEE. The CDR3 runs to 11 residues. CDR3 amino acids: CASSVSNEQFF. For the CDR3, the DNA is TGTGCCAGCAGCGTGTCTAATGAGCAGTTCTTC.

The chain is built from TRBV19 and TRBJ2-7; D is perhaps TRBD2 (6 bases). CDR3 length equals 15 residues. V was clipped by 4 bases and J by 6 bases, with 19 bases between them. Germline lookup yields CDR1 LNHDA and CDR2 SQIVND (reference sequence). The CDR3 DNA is TGTGCCAGTAGTAAGGCCCCTTGGTCTAGCGTCGAGCAGTACTTC. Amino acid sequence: CASSKAPWSSVEQYF. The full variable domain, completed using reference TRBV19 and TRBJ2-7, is DGGITQSPKYLFRKEGQNVTLSCEQNLNHDAMYWYRQDPGQGLRLIYYSQIVNDFQKGDIAEGYSVSREKKESFPLTVTSAQKNPTAFYLCASSKAPWSSVEQYFGPGTRLTVT.

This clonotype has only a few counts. This chain's CDR3 is CASSPGQLLQETQYF. DNA of the CDR3: TGTGCCAGCAGCCCAGGACAGCTACTTCAAGAGACCCAGTACTTC. The chain carries TRBV9 and TRBJ2-5; tentatively, D is TRBD1 (6 bases). V lost 4 bases to trimming and J lost 2 bases, with 15 bases between them. Germline assignment: CDR1 SGDLS and CDR2 YYNGEE. The length of the CDR3 is 15 residues. The full variable domain, with the rest looked up from reference TRBV9 and TRBJ2-5, is DSGVTQTPKHLITATGQRVTLRCSPRSGDLSVYWYQQSLDQGLQFLIQYYNGEERAKGNILERFSAQQFPDLHSELNLSSLELGDSALYFCASSPGQLLQETQYFGPGTRLLVL.

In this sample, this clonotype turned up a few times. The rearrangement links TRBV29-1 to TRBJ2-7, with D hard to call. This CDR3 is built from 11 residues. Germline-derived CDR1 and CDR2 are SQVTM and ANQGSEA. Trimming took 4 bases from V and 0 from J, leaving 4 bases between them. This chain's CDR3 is CSVGVSYEQYF. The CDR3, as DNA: TGCAGCGTTGGGGTCTCCTACGAGCAGTACTTC.

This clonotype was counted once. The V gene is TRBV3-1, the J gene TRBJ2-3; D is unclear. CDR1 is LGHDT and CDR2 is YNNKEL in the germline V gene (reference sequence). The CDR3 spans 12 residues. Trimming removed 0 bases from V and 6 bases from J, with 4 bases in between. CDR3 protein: CASSQEDDTQYF. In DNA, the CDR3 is TGTGCCAGCAGCCAAGAGGACGATACGCAGTATTTT.

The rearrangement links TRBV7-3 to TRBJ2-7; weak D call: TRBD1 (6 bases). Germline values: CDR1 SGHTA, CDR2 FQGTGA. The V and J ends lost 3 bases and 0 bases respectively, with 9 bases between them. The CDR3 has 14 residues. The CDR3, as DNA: TGTGCCAGCAGCTTGGACAGTTACTCCTACGAGCAGTACTTC. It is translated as CASSLDSYSYEQYF.

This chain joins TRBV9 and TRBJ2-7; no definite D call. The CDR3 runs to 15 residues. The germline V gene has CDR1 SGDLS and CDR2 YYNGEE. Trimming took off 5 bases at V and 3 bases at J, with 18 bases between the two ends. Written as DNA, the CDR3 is TGTGCCAGCAGTGATTACCGGATAGTATTCTACGAGCAGTACTTC. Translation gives CASSDYRIVFYEQYF.

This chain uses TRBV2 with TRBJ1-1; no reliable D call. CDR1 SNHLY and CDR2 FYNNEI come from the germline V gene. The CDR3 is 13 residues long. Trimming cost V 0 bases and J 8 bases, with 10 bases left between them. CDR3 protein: CASSEARAGEAFF. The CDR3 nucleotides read TGTGCCAGCAGTGAAGCAAGGGCCGGGGAAGCTTTCTTT.

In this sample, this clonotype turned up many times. CDR3 sequence (DNA): TGCGCCAGCAGCTTCGGGACAGGGAGTAAGACCCAGTACTTC. It yields the protein CASSFGTGSKTQYF. This chain connects TRBV5-1 to TRBJ2-5; 9 bases map to TRBD1. Germline V gene data show CDR1 as SGHRS and CDR2 as YFSETQ. The CDR3 is made up of 14 amino acids. V was clipped by 2 bases and J by 6 bases; unmatched bases: 5.

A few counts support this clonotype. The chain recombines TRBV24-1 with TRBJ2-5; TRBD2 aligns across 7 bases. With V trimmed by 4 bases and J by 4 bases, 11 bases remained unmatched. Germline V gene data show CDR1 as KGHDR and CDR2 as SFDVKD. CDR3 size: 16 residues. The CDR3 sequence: CATSDRGERDGETQYF. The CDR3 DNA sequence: TGTGCCACCAGTGACCGTGGCGAGCGGGACGGAGAGACCCAGTACTTC.

CDR3 region: CASSSGRGPGELFF. The CDR3 bases are TGCGCCAGCAGTAGCGGGAGAGGGCCCGGGGAGCTGTTTTTT. This chain uses TRBV10-1 with TRBJ2-2, with 8 bases fitting TRBD2. The trim removed 5 bases at V and 6 bases at J, leaving 5 bases unmatched. Germline V gene sequence: CDR1 WNHNN, CDR2 SYGVQD (reference sequence). There are 14 residues in the CDR3.

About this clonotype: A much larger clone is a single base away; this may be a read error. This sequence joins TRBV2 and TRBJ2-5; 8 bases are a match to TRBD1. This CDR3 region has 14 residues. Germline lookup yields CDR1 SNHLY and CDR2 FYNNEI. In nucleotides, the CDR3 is TGTGCCAGCAGCCCACAGGGGGTCCCGGAGACCAAGTACTTC. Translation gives CASSPQGVPETKYF.

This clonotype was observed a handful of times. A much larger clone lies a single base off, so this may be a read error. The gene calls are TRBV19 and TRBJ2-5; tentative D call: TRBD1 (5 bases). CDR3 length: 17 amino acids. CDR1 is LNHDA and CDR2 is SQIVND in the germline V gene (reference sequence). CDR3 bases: TGTGCCAGTAGTATAGTAGGATTTCAGGGCCATGAGGAGACCCGGTACTTC. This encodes CASSIVGFQGHEETRYF.

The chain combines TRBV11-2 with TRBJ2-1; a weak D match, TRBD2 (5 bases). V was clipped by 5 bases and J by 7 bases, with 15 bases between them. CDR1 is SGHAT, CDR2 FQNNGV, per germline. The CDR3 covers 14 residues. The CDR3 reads CASSIIGSANEQFF. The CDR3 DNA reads TGTGCCAGCAGCATAATAGGGAGCGCGAATGAGCAGTTCTTC.

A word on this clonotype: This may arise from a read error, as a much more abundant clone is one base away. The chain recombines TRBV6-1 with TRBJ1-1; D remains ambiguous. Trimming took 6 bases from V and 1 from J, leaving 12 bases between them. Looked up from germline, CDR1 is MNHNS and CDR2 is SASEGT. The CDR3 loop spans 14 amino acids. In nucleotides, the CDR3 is TGTGCCAGCAGCCGTCGGCGAAAGAACACTGAAGCTTTCTTT. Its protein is CASSRRRKNTEAFF.

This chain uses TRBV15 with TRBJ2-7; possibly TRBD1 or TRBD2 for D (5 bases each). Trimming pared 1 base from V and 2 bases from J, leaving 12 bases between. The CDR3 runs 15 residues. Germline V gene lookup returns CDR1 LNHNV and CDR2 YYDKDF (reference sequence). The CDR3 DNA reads TGTGCCACCAGCAGAGGTGGGGGTGGTGCCTACGAGCAGTACTTC. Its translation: CATSRGGGGAYEQYF.

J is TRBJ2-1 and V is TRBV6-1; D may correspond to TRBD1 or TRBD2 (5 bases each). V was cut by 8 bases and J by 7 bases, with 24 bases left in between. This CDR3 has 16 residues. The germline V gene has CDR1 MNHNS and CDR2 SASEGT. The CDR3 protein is CASLNYGARWRNEQFF. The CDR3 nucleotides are TGTGCCAGCCTTAATTACGGGGCCCGTTGGAGGAATGAGCAGTTCTTC.

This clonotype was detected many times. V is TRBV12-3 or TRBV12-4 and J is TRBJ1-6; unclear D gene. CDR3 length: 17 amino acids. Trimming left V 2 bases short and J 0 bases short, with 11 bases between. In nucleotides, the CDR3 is TGTGCCAGCAGTTTATCCACTGCTCGCTCCTATAATTCACCCCTCCACTTT. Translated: CASSLSTARSYNSPLHF.